This TCR beta chain appears in the sequencing data of a study of shared clonotypes between healthy human individuals. Study background: CD4 naive cells filled three plates per donor, CD4 memory three, CD8 naive two and CD8 memory one.

The germline V and J ends were trimmed by 1 base and 4 bases, with 7 bases remaining between them. The CDR3 totals 13 residues. Germline assignment: CDR1 SGHAT and CDR2 FQNNGV. Comments on this clone: Other DNA sequences within the sample encode an identical CDR3.

CD45RO-negative, CCR7-selected cells formed the naive CD8 fraction, which excluded terminally differentiated effector memory CD45RA+ cells. Generated by immunoSEQ multiplex PCR, the TCRdb table keeps only in-frame clones and is missing some. The sample records around 600,000 clones, about 98% being singletons. The sequence was obtained from a man aged 25-45 years in good health. The sequenced sample consisted of naive CD8+ T cells sorted from blood. The chain links TRBV11-2 to TRBJ2-5; D remains ambiguous. The CDR3 loop reads CASSLGVGETQYF. The DNA of the CDR3 is TGTGCCAGCAGCTTAGGGGTAGGAGAGACCCAGTACTTC.